A selection of T cell receptor beta chains follows, all from one sample in a study of T cell responses to AZD1222 COVID-19 vaccine. Assay used: immunoSEQ multiplex PCR; TCRdb lists only in-frame clones, some missing. The table lists some 150,000 clones, approximately 90% of them singletons. The sample consisted of peripheral blood, taken 28 days after the second AZD1222 dose. The receptors shown here come from an adult who received the AZD1222 COVID-19 vaccine. Both conserved end residues are part of each CDR3. The D gene is left open where the match is weak. Clone size is shown for a subset of rows, as once, few, many or a class of expanded clone.

v_gene: TRBV7-8; d_gene: TRBD1; abundance: few; j_gene: TRBJ2-5; CDR3nt: TGTGCCAGCAGCTTGAGGACAGGGTCGAACGGAGAGACCCAGTACTTC; CDR3aa: CASSLRTGSNGETQYF
v_gene: TRBV5-6; d_gene: .; abundance: .; j_gene: TRBJ1-1; CDR3nt: TGTGCCAGCAGCTTGTATGACACTGAAGCTTTCTTT; CDR3aa: CASSLYDTEAFF
v_gene: TRBV6-5; d_gene: TRBD1; abundance: few; j_gene: TRBJ2-1; CDR3nt: TGTGCCAGCAACCCGGCCAGGGGGATATACAATGAGCAGTTCTTC; CDR3aa: CASNPARGIYNEQFF
v_gene: TRBV5-1; d_gene: .; abundance: .; j_gene: TRBJ1-1; CDR3nt: TGCGCCAGCAGCTTGAGTCTACAGGTTAACACTGAAGCTTTCTTT; CDR3aa: CASSLSLQVNTEAFF
v_gene: TRBV14; d_gene: TRBD2; abundance: .; j_gene: TRBJ2-1; CDR3nt: TGTGCCAGCAGCCATTTCCAAGGGGAGCGGGGGGCGAGCTCCTACAATGAGCAGTTCTTC; CDR3aa: CASSHFQGERGASSYNEQFF
v_gene: TRBV6-4; d_gene: .; abundance: .; j_gene: TRBJ1-1; CDR3nt: TGTGCCAGCAGTGAAGGGCCCAGGAACACTGAAGCTTTCTTT; CDR3aa: CASSEGPRNTEAFF
v_gene: TRBV6-5; d_gene: .; abundance: .; j_gene: TRBJ1-2; CDR3nt: TGTGCCAGCAGTTACACGGAAAACCCTAACTATGGCTACACCTTC; CDR3aa: CASSYTENPNYGYTF
v_gene: TRBV18; d_gene: .; abundance: .; j_gene: TRBJ2-6; CDR3nt: TGTGCCAGCTCGCCTTCTGTTCCTGAGGCCAACGTCCTGACTTTC; CDR3aa: CASSPSVPEANVLTF
v_gene: TRBV2; d_gene: .; abundance: .; j_gene: TRBJ1-4; CDR3nt: TGTGCCAGCAACCTGGGGCAGGGAGTTGAAAAACTGTTTTTT; CDR3aa: CASNLGQGVEKLFF
v_gene: TRBV12-3/TRBV12-4; d_gene: .; abundance: .; j_gene: TRBJ2-3; CDR3nt: TGTGCCAGCAGTTTGGCGACGCGGGATACGCAGTATTTT; CDR3aa: CASSLATRDTQYF
v_gene: TRBV3-1/TRBV3-2; d_gene: .; abundance: .; j_gene: TRBJ1-2; CDR3nt: TGTGCCAGCAGCCCCCCCGTCGGGGGGTTGGCTAACTATGGCTACACCTTC; CDR3aa: CASSPPVGGLANYGYTF
v_gene: TRBV12-3/TRBV12-4; d_gene: TRBD2; abundance: .; j_gene: TRBJ2-3; CDR3nt: TGTGCCAGCAGTACGGGGGGGCGGGATACGCAGTATTTT; CDR3aa: CASSTGGRDTQYF
v_gene: TRBV20-1; d_gene: .; abundance: .; j_gene: TRBJ1-2; CDR3nt: TGCAGTGCTAGTCGGCAGGGACGGGGGTATGGCTACACCTTC; CDR3aa: CSASRQGRGYGYTF
v_gene: TRBV18; d_gene: TRBD1; abundance: once; j_gene: TRBJ1-2; CDR3nt: TGTGCCAGCTCCTTCGACAGGGTTGGCTACACCTTC; CDR3aa: CASSFDRVGYTF
v_gene: TRBV7-2; d_gene: .; abundance: .; j_gene: TRBJ1-6; CDR3nt: TGTGCCAGCAGCTTAGCACGGGGGCGGGGGTCACCCCTCCACTTT; CDR3aa: CASSLARGRGSPLHF
v_gene: TRBV9; d_gene: TRBD1; abundance: once; j_gene: TRBJ1-3; CDR3nt: TGTGCCAGCAGTGAGGGGGCAGGCCCGCCTGGAAACACCATATATTTT; CDR3aa: CASSEGAGPPGNTIYF
v_gene: TRBV7-2; d_gene: .; abundance: .; j_gene: TRBJ1-2; CDR3nt: TGTGCCAGCAGCTTATTTCGTGTGGGAGGTGGCTACACCTTC; CDR3aa: CASSLFRVGGGYTF
v_gene: TRBV3-1/TRBV3-2; d_gene: .; abundance: once; j_gene: TRBJ2-1; CDR3nt: TGTGCCAGCAGCCAAGGGGGGACCCCCTTTGATGAGCAGTTCTTC; CDR3aa: CASSQGGTPFDEQFF
v_gene: TRBV7-9; d_gene: .; abundance: .; j_gene: TRBJ2-1; CDR3nt: TGTGCCAGCAGCTTAGGGGGTGGTACGGGGCTCTCCTACAATGAGCAGTTCTTC; CDR3aa: CASSLGGGTGLSYNEQFF
v_gene: TRBV27; d_gene: .; abundance: .; j_gene: TRBJ2-1; CDR3nt: TGTGCCAGCAGTTTATGGGGGGCGCAGGATGAGCAGTTCTTC; CDR3aa: CASSLWGAQDEQFF
v_gene: TRBV6-1; d_gene: .; abundance: .; j_gene: TRBJ2-1; CDR3nt: TGTGCCAGCAGTGAAGCGGGGTGGGGCTCCTACAATGAGCAGTTCTTC; CDR3aa: CASSEAGWGSYNEQFF
v_gene: TRBV10-2; d_gene: .; abundance: .; j_gene: TRBJ1-1; CDR3nt: TGCGCCAGCAGAAGACTGACGAACACTGAAGCTTTCTTT; CDR3aa: CASRRLTNTEAFF
v_gene: TRBV27; d_gene: .; abundance: .; j_gene: TRBJ1-1; CDR3nt: TGTGCCAGCTCCTATGCCCAGAACACTGAAGCTTTCTTT; CDR3aa: CASSYAQNTEAFF
v_gene: TRBV12-3/TRBV12-4; d_gene: .; abundance: .; j_gene: TRBJ1-4; CDR3nt: TGTGCCAGCAGCATGGACCTACTAGAAAAACTGTTTTTT; CDR3aa: CASSMDLLEKLFF
v_gene: TRBV6-5; d_gene: TRBD1; abundance: .; j_gene: TRBJ1-6; CDR3nt: TGTGCCAGCAGACCCCCCGGACAGGCGAATTCACCCCTCCACTTT; CDR3aa: CASRPPGQANSPLHF
v_gene: TRBV12-5; d_gene: TRBD1; abundance: .; j_gene: TRBJ1-5; CDR3nt: TGTGCTAGTGGTTGGGGGACAGGGAATCAGCCCCAGCATTTT; CDR3aa: CASGWGTGNQPQHF
v_gene: TRBV6-4; d_gene: .; abundance: .; j_gene: TRBJ1-1; CDR3nt: TGTGCCAGCAGGAGAGAGGCCCTGAACACTGAAGCTTTCTTT; CDR3aa: CASRREALNTEAFF
v_gene: TRBV7-2; d_gene: .; abundance: .; j_gene: TRBJ2-5; CDR3nt: TGTGCCAGCAGCTTCCCGGCCGAAGAAGAGACCCAGTACTTC; CDR3aa: CASSFPAEEETQYF
v_gene: TRBV30; d_gene: TRBD1; abundance: once; j_gene: TRBJ1-4; CDR3nt: TGTGCCTGGTCAACAGGGGTTGATGAAAAACTGTTTTTT; CDR3aa: CAWSTGVDEKLFF
v_gene: TRBV3-1/TRBV3-2; d_gene: TRBD1; abundance: .; j_gene: TRBJ2-7; CDR3nt: TGTGCCAGCAGTAAGAGGGGGCTTTACGAGCAGTACTTC; CDR3aa: CASSKRGLYEQYF
v_gene: TRBV11-1; d_gene: TRBD1; abundance: few; j_gene: TRBJ2-2; CDR3nt: TGTGCCAGCAGCTTACCGACAGGGGGCAACACCGGGGAGCTGTTTTTT; CDR3aa: CASSLPTGGNTGELFF
v_gene: TRBV18; d_gene: .; abundance: .; j_gene: TRBJ2-7; CDR3nt: TGTGCCAGCTCACCCCCTTCCCCTCACCCCAACGAGCAGTACTTC; CDR3aa: CASSPPSPHPNEQYF
v_gene: TRBV27; d_gene: TRBD1; abundance: .; j_gene: TRBJ1-2; CDR3nt: TGTGCCAGCAGTCCCCAGGGGGCGATGCACTATGGCTACACCTTC; CDR3aa: CASSPQGAMHYGYTF
v_gene: TRBV30; d_gene: TRBD1; abundance: .; j_gene: TRBJ2-7; CDR3nt: TGTGCCTGGGGGCCGGGACAGGGCCACGAGCAGTACTTC; CDR3aa: CAWGPGQGHEQYF
v_gene: TRBV3-1/TRBV3-2; d_gene: .; abundance: .; j_gene: TRBJ1-3; CDR3nt: TGTGCCAGCAGCCAAGATCGGGGGGATTGGGCTGGAAACACCATATATTTT; CDR3aa: CASSQDRGDWAGNTIYF
v_gene: TRBV5-8; d_gene: TRBD1; abundance: .; j_gene: TRBJ1-2; CDR3nt: TGTGCCAGCAGCCCCCGACAGGGAATTCGTGGCTACACCTTC; CDR3aa: CASSPRQGIRGYTF
v_gene: TRBV10-1; d_gene: .; abundance: .; j_gene: TRBJ2-3; CDR3nt: TGCGCCAGCAGCATACCGAGCGCTAGCACAGATACGCAGTATTTT; CDR3aa: CASSIPSASTDTQYF
v_gene: TRBV4-1; d_gene: .; abundance: .; j_gene: TRBJ1-1; CDR3nt: TGCGCCAGCAGCCCAATTCCGAACACTGAAGCTTTCTTT; CDR3aa: CASSPIPNTEAFF
v_gene: TRBV7-2; d_gene: TRBD2; abundance: .; j_gene: TRBJ2-3; CDR3nt: TGTGCCAGCAGCCCAACTAGCGGTCCCGATGATACGCAGTATTTT; CDR3aa: CASSPTSGPDDTQYF
v_gene: TRBV4-3; d_gene: TRBD1; abundance: .; j_gene: TRBJ2-7; CDR3nt: TGCGCCAGCAGCCAAGGTCCGGACAGGGGGGCCTACGAGCAGTACTTC; CDR3aa: CASSQGPDRGAYEQYF
v_gene: TRBV2; d_gene: TRBD1; abundance: .; j_gene: TRBJ2-2; CDR3nt: TGTGCCAGCAGTGTCGTGATGCCGGGACAGGGGACCGGGGAGCTGTTTTTT; CDR3aa: CASSVVMPGQGTGELFF
v_gene: TRBV7-9; d_gene: .; abundance: .; j_gene: TRBJ1-5; CDR3nt: TGTGCCAGCAGCTTAGATCGTCAGCCCCAGCATTTT; CDR3aa: CASSLDRQPQHF
v_gene: TRBV14; d_gene: .; abundance: .; j_gene: TRBJ2-2; CDR3nt: TGTGCCAGCAGTTCGGGGACGAACACCGGGGAGCTGTTTTTT; CDR3aa: CASSSGTNTGELFF
v_gene: TRBV5-1; d_gene: TRBD2; abundance: once; j_gene: TRBJ2-1; CDR3nt: TGCGCCAGCAGCTTAAGCGGGGGGGCTCTGGACAATGAGCAGTTCTTC; CDR3aa: CASSLSGGALDNEQFF
v_gene: TRBV27; d_gene: .; abundance: .; j_gene: TRBJ1-2; CDR3nt: TGTGCCAGCAACCGAGAGGGGCAGGGAATAAGTGGCTACACCTTC; CDR3aa: CASNREGQGISGYTF
v_gene: TRBV19; d_gene: TRBD1; abundance: once; j_gene: TRBJ1-4; CDR3nt: TGTGCCAGTAGTATTGACGGGACAGGGTCAGGAAAACTGTTTTTT; CDR3aa: CASSIDGTGSGKLFF
v_gene: TRBV5-7; d_gene: .; abundance: .; j_gene: TRBJ2-1; CDR3nt: TGTGCCAGCAGCAACCACCTAGCTGAAGAGCAGTTCTTC; CDR3aa: CASSNHLAEEQFF
v_gene: TRBV11-1; d_gene: .; abundance: .; j_gene: TRBJ1-4; CDR3nt: TGTGCCAGCAGCTTGAGTTTTGAGGGAAAACTGTTTTTT; CDR3aa: CASSLSFEGKLFF
v_gene: TRBV4-1; d_gene: TRBD1; abundance: .; j_gene: TRBJ1-6; CDR3nt: TGCGCCAGCAGCCACACAGGGGCGGACTATAATTCACCCCTCCACTTT; CDR3aa: CASSHTGADYNSPLHF
v_gene: TRBV5-1; d_gene: TRBD1; abundance: .; j_gene: TRBJ1-2; CDR3nt: TGCGCCAGCCGGAGGGGACAGGCATTGAGTCCCTATGGCTACACCTTC; CDR3aa: CASRRGQALSPYGYTF